These 10 T cell receptor beta chains originate from one sample sequenced in a study of blood T cell repertoires in COVID-19. The table came from immunoSEQ multiplex PCR; TCRdb's copy has only in-frame clones and leaves some out. Among roughly 63,000 clones listed, roughly 89% were seen once. Sequencing was done on a sample of peripheral blood. The receptors shown here come from a man aged 50 to 59 with active COVID-19.

The chain joins TRBV7-8 to TRBJ1-6; the D gene is possibly TRBD1 (5 bases). Trimming took off 1 base at V and 11 bases at J, with 15 bases between the two ends. The germline V gene encodes CDR1 SGHVS and CDR2 FQNEAQ. The CDR3 spans 15 residues. CDR3 in amino acids: CASSLGQGGFAPLHF. The CDR3 DNA sequence: TGTGCCAGCAGCTTAGGGCAGGGAGGGTTTGCACCCCTCCACTTT.

The V and J genes are TRBV7-2 and TRBJ2-1; TRBD2 is a possible D gene (7 bases). This CDR3 has 15 amino acids. Germline CDR1 reads SGHTA; CDR2 reads FQGNSA. With 0 bases removed from V and 2 bases from J, the gap between germline ends came to 8 bases. CDR3 protein: CASSLAGGPYNEQFF. CDR3 DNA: TGTGCCAGCAGCTTAGCGGGGGGGCCCTACAATGAGCAGTTCTTC.

The chain links TRBV7-9 to TRBJ1-2, with D possibly matching TRBD1 (5 bases). Germline V CDR1 and CDR2: SEHNR, FQNEAQ (reference sequence). This CDR3 has 15 amino acids. V was cut by 10 bases and J by 2 bases, with 20 bases left in between. The chain's CDR3 is CATLNSGLRNYGYTF. DNA for the CDR3: TGTGCCACCCTCAACTCGGGACTGAGAAACTATGGCTACACCTTC.

This chain uses TRBV5-4 with TRBJ1-5, with TRBD1 matching 7 bases. In germline, CDR1 is SGHNT, CDR2 YYREEE (reference sequence). The trim removed 4 bases at V and 9 bases at J, leaving 7 bases unmatched. The CDR3 is made up of 13 amino acids. As DNA, the CDR3 is TGTGCCAGCAGCCGAGGGACAGCCGGGCCCCAGCATTTT. It is translated as CASSRGTAGPQHF.

The chain has TRBV6-2 or TRBV6-3 and TRBJ1-1; tentative D call: TRBD1 (5 bases). CDR3 length: 17 amino acids. V was shortened by 2 bases and J by 5 bases, with 21 bases between the two germline ends. Germline CDR1 and CDR2: MNHEY and SVGEGT. For the CDR3, the DNA is TGTGCCAGCAGTTACCAGATACTAAAGGGGCGGAAAACTGAAGCTTTCTTT. It yields the protein CASSYQILKGRKTEAFF.

The chain carries TRBV5-6 and TRBJ2-1, with 9 bases matching TRBD2. The CDR3 runs 16 residues. The V gene end was trimmed by 0 bases and the J gene end by 7 bases; junction bases not matched to a gene: 8. Germline CDR1 SGHDT, CDR2 YYEEEE. CDR3 bases: TGTGCCAGCAGCTTGGTGGGGCGGGGGGGCCCGAATGAGCAGTTCTTC. Residues: CASSLVGRGGPNEQFF.

The chain uses TRBV6-2 or TRBV6-3 and TRBJ2-5; D is perhaps TRBD2 (5 bases). The CDR3 covers 16 residues. V lost 4 bases, J lost 5 bases, and 20 bases lay in between. The germline V gene has CDR1 MNHEY and CDR2 SVGEGT. The CDR3 region is CASSSPSGEWLETQYF. In DNA, the CDR3 is TGTGCCAGCAGTTCTCCAAGCGGAGAATGGTTGGAGACCCAGTACTTC.

This clone was seen only once. The chain couples TRBV2 to TRBJ1-6; D unclear. The V end lost 9 bases, the J end lost 3 bases, and 15 bases lay between the germline ends. The CDR3 is 15 residues long. Germline V gene lookup returns CDR1 SNHLY and CDR2 FYNNEI. The CDR3 nucleotides read TGTGCCAGTCATGCCGGGGAGGGCTATAATTCACCCCTCCACTTT. It yields the protein CASHAGEGYNSPLHF. Using reference TRBV2 and TRBJ1-6 for the parts outside the CDR3, the full variable domain is EPEVTQTPSHQVTQMGQEVILRCVPISNHLYFYWYRQILGQKVEFLVSFYNNEISEKSEIFDDQFSVERPDGSNFTLKIRSTKLEDSAMYFCASHAGEGYNSPLHFGNGTRLTVT.

J is TRBJ2-1 and V is TRBV21-1; TRBD1 is the table's D call, not checked against the DNA. TRBV21-1 is a known pseudogene. The CDR3 is 23 residues long. DNA of the CDR3: TGTGCCCGCACCGAACCGGGACAGGGGGCAGGTTTTTCCCGCTCCCGCCGCTACAATGAGCAGTTCTTC. It is translated as CARTEPGQGAGFSRSRRYNEQFF.

The genes are TRBV6-2 or TRBV6-3 and TRBJ1-5; D is ambiguous. Germline CDR1 MNHEY, CDR2 SVGEGT. V gave up 6 bases and J gave up 8 bases, with 23 bases separating them. CDR3 length: 16 residues. In DNA form, the CDR3 reads TGTGCCAGCAGCCAACGCCCCGGGTGGGGAGTGGAGCCCCAGCATTTT. Its protein is CASSQRPGWGVEPQHF.